This T cell receptor (beta chain) was captured in a study of blood T cell repertoires in COVID-19. Study context: Acute and convalescent COVID-19 samples came from the United States, Italy and Spain. Nucleic acid was either cDNA or gDNA, and it came from T cells, B-cell-depleted T cells, or PBMCs.

As handled by the study authors: The authors estimated nucleated cell counts from reference gene primer amplification. Clones were sequenced by immunoSEQ multiplex PCR, and TCRdb holds only the in-frame ones, with some missing. V and J calls plus clone size are reproduced from that table; the DNA served to infer D and trimming. The profile covers about 11,000 clones, with 84% appearing a single time and 30% to 40% taken by the ten largest. Germline-derived CDR1 and CDR2 are MGHRA and YSYEKL. CDR3 length equals 15 residues. V lost 5 bases to trimming and J lost 0 bases, with 11 bases between them. The receptor comes from a man in his fifties with active COVID-19. The sample comprised peripheral blood. The chain is built from TRBV4-1 and TRBJ2-1; D is ambiguous. The CDR3 nucleotides are TGCGCCAGCAGCGGAGTGGATCTCTCCTACAATGAGCAGTTCTTC. This encodes CASSGVDLSYNEQFF.